A selection of T cell receptor beta chains follows, all from one sample in a study of cytomegalovirus exposure and HLA in healthy donors. The assay was immunoSEQ multiplex PCR, and TCRdb's table has in-frame clones only and misses some. The sample includes 150,000 to 200,000 clones, approximately 79% seen only once; the top ten take roughly 0.64%. Sequencing input: PBMCs. These receptors originate from a woman between 35 and 50 years old in good health and CMV-seronegative. Each CDR3 is given with its conserved first and last residue. Fields, in order: D gene, clone size, V gene, J gene, CDR3 protein, CDR3 DNA. A D gene is named only where the DNA matches it firmly. Expanded clones get a size class; other rows say once, few or many, or leave the size out.

d_call: TRBD2
clone_size: .
v_call: TRBV6-5
j_call: TRBJ2-5
cdr3_aa: CASSWSGGGQETQYF
cdr3_nt: TGTGCCAGCAGTTGGTCTGGCGGGGGCCAAGAGACCCAGTACTTC

d_call: .
clone_size: .
v_call: TRBV10-3
j_call: TRBJ2-1
cdr3_aa: CATRLTGRDNEQFF
cdr3_nt: TGTGCCACCAGGCTGACAGGCCGCGACAATGAGCAGTTCTTC

d_call: TRBD1
clone_size: .
v_call: TRBV14
j_call: TRBJ2-1
cdr3_aa: CASSQVGQGGPTQFF
cdr3_nt: TGTGCCAGCAGCCAAGTGGGACAGGGAGGGCCAACTCAGTTCTTC

d_call: .
clone_size: once
v_call: TRBV9
j_call: TRBJ2-2
cdr3_aa: CASSVGGLDTGELFF
cdr3_nt: TGTGCCAGCAGCGTAGGAGGGCTGGACACCGGGGAGCTGTTTTTT

d_call: TRBD1
clone_size: .
v_call: TRBV28
j_call: TRBJ2-5
cdr3_aa: CASSLLGQGAEGETQYF
cdr3_nt: TGTGCCAGCAGTTTATTAGGACAGGGGGCAGAAGGAGAGACCCAGTACTTC

d_call: TRBD2
clone_size: once
v_call: TRBV27
j_call: TRBJ2-7
cdr3_aa: CASSSPLRSGTSGRAVYEQYF
cdr3_nt: TGTGCCAGCAGTTCCCCTCTAAGATCCGGGACTAGCGGGAGGGCCGTTTACGAGCAGTACTTC

d_call: TRBD2
clone_size: .
v_call: TRBV7-3
j_call: TRBJ2-7
cdr3_aa: CASSLKAGVGEQYF
cdr3_nt: TGTGCCAGCAGCTTAAAAGCGGGAGTGGGCGAGCAGTACTTC

d_call: TRBD1
clone_size: .
v_call: TRBV25-1
j_call: TRBJ1-3
cdr3_aa: CASSRRGPGGNTIYF
cdr3_nt: TGTGCCAGCAGTAGAAGGGGGCCTGGTGGAAACACCATATATTTT

d_call: .
clone_size: .
v_call: TRBV29-1
j_call: TRBJ2-1
cdr3_aa: CSVEGVAGNEQFF
cdr3_nt: TGCAGCGTTGAAGGTGTTGCGGGCAATGAGCAGTTCTTC

d_call: TRBD1
clone_size: few
v_call: TRBV11-3
j_call: TRBJ2-3
cdr3_aa: CASSPKTRGWDSTQYF
cdr3_nt: TGTGCCAGCAGCCCGAAAACGAGGGGATGGGACAGTACGCAGTATTTT

d_call: .
clone_size: .
v_call: TRBV11-2
j_call: TRBJ1-1
cdr3_aa: CASSPSGAWNTEAFF
cdr3_nt: TGTGCCAGCAGCCCCTCAGGGGCATGGAACACTGAAGCTTTCTTT

d_call: TRBD1
clone_size: .
v_call: TRBV6-5
j_call: TRBJ1-1
cdr3_aa: CASRGQRNTEAFF
cdr3_nt: TGTGCCAGCCGGGGACAGAGGAACACTGAAGCTTTCTTT

d_call: TRBD1
clone_size: .
v_call: TRBV9
j_call: TRBJ1-1
cdr3_aa: CASSVEYRGRNTEAFF
cdr3_nt: TGTGCCAGCAGCGTAGAATACAGGGGGCGGAACACTGAAGCTTTCTTT

d_call: TRBD1
clone_size: few
v_call: TRBV29-1
j_call: TRBJ1-1
cdr3_aa: CSVYRTGANTEAFF
cdr3_nt: TGCAGCGTTTATAGGACAGGGGCGAACACTGAAGCTTTCTTT

d_call: .
clone_size: few
v_call: TRBV2
j_call: TRBJ1-1
cdr3_aa: CASTRTDTEAFF
cdr3_nt: TGTGCCAGCACAAGGACAGACACTGAAGCTTTCTTT

d_call: .
clone_size: few
v_call: TRBV30
j_call: TRBJ2-2
cdr3_aa: CAWSVGGADTGELFF
cdr3_nt: TGTGCCTGGAGTGTAGGGGGGGCCGACACCGGGGAGCTGTTTTTT

d_call: .
clone_size: .
v_call: TRBV19
j_call: TRBJ2-3
cdr3_aa: CASSIGGLGLGTQYF
cdr3_nt: TGTGCCAGTAGTATAGGGGGACTCGGTTTGGGTACGCAGTATTTT

d_call: .
clone_size: .
v_call: TRBV19
j_call: TRBJ2-3
cdr3_aa: CASSIGIRGADTQYF
cdr3_nt: TGTGCCAGTAGTATAGGGATCAGGGGTGCAGATACGCAGTATTTT

d_call: TRBD1
clone_size: .
v_call: TRBV5-5
j_call: TRBJ2-7
cdr3_aa: CASSRDRVGEQYF
cdr3_nt: TGTGCCAGCAGCCGGGACAGGGTAGGCGAGCAGTACTTC

d_call: .
clone_size: .
v_call: TRBV6-1
j_call: TRBJ2-7
cdr3_aa: CASSGHAEGAYEQYF
cdr3_nt: TGTGCCAGCAGTGGCCATGCGGAGGGAGCCTACGAGCAGTACTTC

d_call: .
clone_size: .
v_call: TRBV5-8
j_call: TRBJ1-3
cdr3_aa: CASSFWSSSGNTIYF
cdr3_nt: TGTGCCAGCAGCTTTTGGTCTAGCTCTGGAAACACCATATATTTT

d_call: .
clone_size: .
v_call: TRBV19
j_call: TRBJ1-6
cdr3_aa: CASLSSSYNSPLHF
cdr3_nt: TGTGCCAGCCTAAGTAGCTCCTATAATTCACCCCTCCACTTT

d_call: .
clone_size: once
v_call: TRBV5-1
j_call: TRBJ1-2
cdr3_aa: CASSLGGPYGYTF
cdr3_nt: TGCGCCAGCAGCTTAGGGGGTCCCTATGGCTACACCTTC

d_call: .
clone_size: .
v_call: TRBV2
j_call: TRBJ2-2
cdr3_aa: CASSETLANTGELFF
cdr3_nt: TGTGCCAGCAGTGAAACACTAGCGAACACCGGGGAGCTGTTTTTT

d_call: .
clone_size: once
v_call: TRBV5-4
j_call: TRBJ1-1
cdr3_aa: CASSSEPGGDIEAFF
cdr3_nt: TGTGCCAGCAGCTCAGAGCCGGGGGGGGATATTGAAGCTTTCTTT

d_call: TRBD1
clone_size: .
v_call: TRBV19
j_call: TRBJ1-2
cdr3_aa: CASSTRGQGLDGYTF
cdr3_nt: TGTGCCAGTAGTACCAGGGGACAGGGGCTGGATGGCTACACCTTC

d_call: .
clone_size: .
v_call: TRBV28
j_call: TRBJ1-5
cdr3_aa: CASSLGGLVNQPQHF
cdr3_nt: TGTGCCAGCAGTTTAGGGGGACTCGTCAATCAGCCCCAGCATTTT

d_call: .
clone_size: .
v_call: TRBV9
j_call: TRBJ1-3
cdr3_aa: CASSEALSGNTIYF
cdr3_nt: TGTGCCAGCAGTGAGGCACTCTCTGGAAACACCATATATTTT

d_call: TRBD1
clone_size: .
v_call: TRBV4-3
j_call: TRBJ1-4
cdr3_aa: CASSQTGDNEKLFF
cdr3_nt: TGCGCCAGCAGCCAGACAGGGGACAATGAAAAACTGTTTTTT

d_call: TRBD1
clone_size: .
v_call: TRBV5-5
j_call: TRBJ2-7
cdr3_aa: CASSSLGQSAPEQYF
cdr3_nt: TGTGCCAGCAGCTCCCTGGGACAGTCCGCCCCCGAGCAGTACTTC

d_call: TRBD2
clone_size: few
v_call: TRBV4-3
j_call: TRBJ2-1
cdr3_aa: CASSQGLGHNEQFF
cdr3_nt: TGCGCCAGCAGCCAGGGACTAGGCCACAATGAGCAGTTCTTC

d_call: .
clone_size: .
v_call: TRBV14
j_call: TRBJ1-1
cdr3_aa: CASSQDTGWAVRAFF
cdr3_nt: TGTGCCAGCAGCCAAGATACAGGGTGGGCCGTTAGAGCTTTCTTT

d_call: .
clone_size: .
v_call: TRBV7-9
j_call: TRBJ1-1
cdr3_aa: CASRAGPGAFF
cdr3_nt: TGTGCCAGCAGAGCAGGGCCTGGGGCTTTCTTT

d_call: .
clone_size: .
v_call: TRBV27
j_call: TRBJ1-1
cdr3_aa: CASSLSLNTEAFF
cdr3_nt: TGTGCCAGCAGTTTGAGCCTTAACACTGAAGCTTTCTTT

d_call: .
clone_size: .
v_call: TRBV29-1
j_call: TRBJ2-5
cdr3_aa: CSVVQVVGETQYF
cdr3_nt: TGCAGCGTCGTACAGGTTGTAGGGGAGACCCAGTACTTC

d_call: TRBD1
clone_size: .
v_call: TRBV28
j_call: TRBJ1-2
cdr3_aa: CASSRPFATGAVGGYTF
cdr3_nt: TGTGCCAGCAGTCGCCCATTTGCTACAGGGGCGGTGGGGGGCTACACCTTC

d_call: .
clone_size: few
v_call: TRBV6-5
j_call: TRBJ1-1
cdr3_aa: CASRVSEALNTEAFF
cdr3_nt: TGTGCCAGCAGGGTTTCAGAGGCGCTGAACACTGAAGCTTTCTTT

d_call: TRBD1
clone_size: .
v_call: TRBV6-6
j_call: TRBJ1-1
cdr3_aa: CASSYLVTGSLSAFF
cdr3_nt: TGTGCCAGCAGTTACTTGGTGACAGGGAGTTTGTCGGCTTTCTTT

d_call: .
clone_size: .
v_call: TRBV19
j_call: TRBJ1-5
cdr3_aa: CASSMAGKSNQPQHF
cdr3_nt: TGTGCCAGTAGTATGGCAGGGAAAAGCAATCAGCCCCAGCATTTT

d_call: TRBD1
clone_size: .
v_call: TRBV5-6
j_call: TRBJ2-7
cdr3_aa: CASCRGQGPYEQYF
cdr3_nt: TGTGCCAGCTGCCGGGGACAGGGCCCCTACGAGCAGTACTTC

d_call: TRBD2
clone_size: .
v_call: TRBV7-2
j_call: TRBJ2-7
cdr3_aa: CASSPRTSGRYEQYF
cdr3_nt: TGTGCCAGCAGCCCTCGGACTAGCGGGAGATACGAGCAGTACTTC

d_call: TRBD1
clone_size: .
v_call: TRBV4-2
j_call: TRBJ2-1
cdr3_aa: CASSPWTGAGNEQFF
cdr3_nt: TGTGCCAGCAGCCCCTGGACAGGGGCCGGGAATGAGCAGTTCTTC

d_call: TRBD2
clone_size: few
v_call: TRBV5-1
j_call: TRBJ2-1
cdr3_aa: CASSLGLAGRNEQFF
cdr3_nt: TGCGCCAGCAGCTTGGGACTAGCGGGACGAAATGAGCAGTTCTTC

d_call: .
clone_size: .
v_call: TRBV9
j_call: TRBJ1-5
cdr3_aa: CASSSSGGPQPQHF
cdr3_nt: TGTGCCAGCAGCTCCTCGGGTGGCCCTCAGCCCCAGCATTTT

d_call: .
clone_size: .
v_call: TRBV5-1
j_call: TRBJ1-1
cdr3_aa: CASSPGYFGREAFF
cdr3_nt: TGCGCCAGCAGCCCAGGGTACTTCGGACGCGAAGCTTTCTTT

d_call: TRBD2
clone_size: .
v_call: TRBV13
j_call: TRBJ2-7
cdr3_aa: CASTHRKAGGYEQYF
cdr3_nt: TGTGCCAGCACTCACAGAAAGGCGGGAGGGTACGAGCAGTACTTC

d_call: TRBD1
clone_size: .
v_call: TRBV5-1
j_call: TRBJ2-2
cdr3_aa: CATGQGVNTGELFF
cdr3_nt: TGCGCCACCGGACAGGGGGTGAACACCGGGGAGCTGTTTTTT

d_call: .
clone_size: .
v_call: TRBV6-5
j_call: TRBJ2-7
cdr3_aa: CASRGGQGGSYEQYF
cdr3_nt: TGTGCCAGCCGAGGGGGGCAGGGAGGGTCCTACGAGCAGTACTTC

d_call: TRBD2
clone_size: few
v_call: TRBV29-1
j_call: TRBJ2-2
cdr3_aa: CSVGAGTIGADGELFF
cdr3_nt: TGCAGCGTCGGGGCCGGGACTATAGGGGCTGATGGGGAGCTGTTTTTT

d_call: .
clone_size: once
v_call: TRBV14
j_call: TRBJ2-1
cdr3_aa: CASSQNRGFNEQFF
cdr3_nt: TGTGCCAGCAGCCAAAACCGGGGTTTTAATGAGCAGTTCTTC

d_call: TRBD1
clone_size: .
v_call: TRBV19
j_call: TRBJ1-5
cdr3_aa: CASSGLDRGAGNQPQHF
cdr3_nt: TGTGCCAGTAGTGGTTTGGACAGGGGGGCTGGCAATCAGCCCCAGCATTTT

d_call: TRBD1
clone_size: .
v_call: TRBV5-1
j_call: TRBJ1-2
cdr3_aa: CASSLTGDPAGSYGYTF
cdr3_nt: TGCGCCAGCAGCTTGACAGGGGACCCAGCGGGCAGCTATGGCTACACCTTC

d_call: .
clone_size: .
v_call: TRBV5-1
j_call: TRBJ2-7
cdr3_aa: CASSKQGVEQYF
cdr3_nt: TGCGCCAGCAGCAAACAGGGCGTCGAGCAGTACTTC

d_call: TRBD1
clone_size: once
v_call: TRBV5-4
j_call: TRBJ1-2
cdr3_aa: CASSPTRGGHGYTF
cdr3_nt: TGTGCCAGCAGCCCTACTAGAGGGGGCCATGGCTACACCTTC

d_call: .
clone_size: .
v_call: TRBV6-1
j_call: TRBJ2-5
cdr3_aa: CASSYRPQYF
cdr3_nt: TGTGCCAGCAGTTACAGGCCCCAGTACTTC